These T cell receptor beta chains were read from a single sample in a study of T-cell memory formation after mild COVID-19. One entry per CDR3 protein, called by TCRdb with MiXCR from the 5' RACE reads. The sample contains fewer than 500,000 distinct CDR3 sequences, 25% of which appear only once. Sequencing was done on a sample of PBMCs or a T cell subset sorted from them (not recorded which). These receptor sequences come from an adult woman who had mild COVID-19 (a few samples of this study predate the infection). Cell type and time point are not known. Both conserved end residues are part of each CDR3. The order of the fields is clone size, D gene, J gene, V gene, CDR3 DNA, CDR3 protein. D genes are given only for firm matches. Rows give clone size only sometimes, using once, few, many, or a class for an expanded clone.

few	-	TRBJ2-7	TRBV2	TGTGCCAGCACCGGGGACGGCTACGAGCAGTACTTC	CASTGDGYEQYF
-	TRBD2	TRBJ2-1	TRBV12-3/TRBV12-4	TGTGCCAGCAGTTTTCTCAGCGGGGCCATCTACAATGAGCAGTTCTTC	CASSFLSGAIYNEQFF
-	TRBD1	TRBJ1-2	TRBV7-8	TGTGCCAGCAGCTCGGACAGGGCCTATGGCTACACCTTC	CASSSDRAYGYTF
-	-	TRBJ2-1	TRBV5-1	TGCGCCAGCAGCTTTGGTAGGGGACAACATGAGCAGTTCTTC	CASSFGRGQHEQFF
few	TRBD2	TRBJ2-4	TRBV7-2	TGTGCCAGCAGCTTTCCGGGGGGCATTCAGTACTTC	CASSFPGGIQYF
few	-	TRBJ1-1	TRBV5-1	TGCGCCAGCAGCTTAGGGACCCCGGGGACTGAAGCTTTCTTT	CASSLGTPGTEAFF
-	-	TRBJ2-5	TRBV6-6	TGTGCCAGCAGCCGTGACGGGGGAAAAGGGGAGACCCAGTACTTC	CASSRDGGKGETQYF
-	-	TRBJ1-1	TRBV4-1	TGCGCCAGCAGCCACGACCAGACATTGGTAGTCACTGAAGCTTTCTTT	CASSHDQTLVVTEAFF
few	-	TRBJ1-6	TRBV7-9	TGTGCCAGCAGCTTATTTGCAAGCTCCTATAATTCACCCCTCCACTTT	CASSLFASSYNSPLHF
-	TRBD2	TRBJ2-3	TRBV3-1	TGTGCCAGCTTTTGGACTAGCGGGAGGTCGGATACGCAGTATTTT	CASFWTSGRSDTQYF
few	TRBD1	TRBJ2-7	TRBV2	TGTGCCAGCAGGCCCGGGGACAGGGGGACCTACGAGCAGTACTTC	CASRPGDRGTYEQYF
-	-	TRBJ2-7	TRBV10-3	TGTGCCATCAGTGAGGGCTCTACCTACGAGCAGTACTTC	CAISEGSTYEQYF
-	-	TRBJ1-1	TRBV25-1	TGTGCCAGCAGGGCAGGGGACTATAACGCTGAAGCTTTCTTT	CASRAGDYNAEAFF
few	TRBD1	TRBJ1-6	TRBV5-5	TGTGCCAGCAGCCGACAGGGGAATAATTCACCCCTCCACTTT	CASSRQGNNSPLHF
few	-	TRBJ1-2	TRBV12-3/TRBV12-4	TGTGCCACATGGCAGGGAGGGTATGGCTACACCTTC	CATWQGGYGYTF
-	-	TRBJ2-7	TRBV4-1	TGCGCCAGCAGCTCGGGGGCCCTCTCCTACGAGCAGTACTTC	CASSSGALSYEQYF
-	-	TRBJ2-2	TRBV11-2	TGTGCCAGCAGCCCCGGTCGGGTCGGGGAGCTGTTTTTT	CASSPGRVGELFF
-	-	TRBJ2-2	TRBV30	TGTGCCTGGAGTGGTAGCGCAACCGGGGAGCTGTTTTTT	CAWSGSATGELFF
-	TRBD2	TRBJ2-2	TRBV2	TGTGCCAGCAGTGACCCGACTAGCGGCACCGGGGAGCTGTTTTTT	CASSDPTSGTGELFF
-	-	TRBJ1-1	TRBV7-2	TGTGCCAGCAGCTTAGTTATAACTACAGAAGCTTTCTTT	CASSLVITTEAFF
-	TRBD2	TRBJ2-5	TRBV12-3/TRBV12-4	TGTGCCAGCAAAACCGGGACTAGCAATCAAGAGACCCAGTACTTC	CASKTGTSNQETQYF
-	TRBD1	TRBJ1-1	TRBV29-1	TGCAGCGCGGACAGGGGTGGTGAAGCTTTCTTT	CSADRGGEAFF